Listed below are T cell receptor beta chains from one sample, sequenced in a study of T cell responses to AZD1222 COVID-19 vaccine. TCRdb's table, derived via immunoSEQ multiplex PCR, lists solely in-frame clones and lacks some. The sample lists 150,000 or so clones, roughly nine tenths occurring once. This specimen consisted of peripheral blood, obtained on day 0 of AZD1222 vaccination. These TCRs come from an adult in good health. CDR3s include the opening cysteine and the closing phenylalanine or tryptophan. The order of the fields is clone size, V gene, J gene, D gene, CDR3 protein, CDR3 DNA. The D gene is left open where the match is weak. The listing skips clone size in some rows; elsewhere it reads once, few, many or a size class.

>NA|TRBV6-2/TRBV6-3|TRBJ2-5|NA
CASSYFSETQYF
TGTGCCAGCAGTTACTTCTCGGAGACCCAGTACTTC
>NA|TRBV9|TRBJ1-2|NA
CASSRDNYGYTF
TGTGCCAGCAGTCGGGACAACTATGGCTACACCTTC
>NA|TRBV5-1|TRBJ1-1|NA
CASSLEGLNTEAFF
TGCGCCAGCAGCTTGGAAGGATTGAACACTGAAGCTTTCTTT
>NA|TRBV7-9|TRBJ2-1|TRBD2
CASSLGLAGGPYNEQFF
TGTGCCAGCAGCTTAGGACTAGCGGGGGGTCCCTACAATGAGCAGTTCTTC
>NA|TRBV19|TRBJ1-2|TRBD1
CASSNGQGAFGYTF
TGTGCCAGTAGTAATGGACAGGGGGCGTTTGGCTACACCTTC
>NA|TRBV25-1|TRBJ1-6|NA
CASRAPGNSPLHF
TGTGCCAGCAGGGCCCCGGGGAATTCACCCCTCCACTTT
>NA|TRBV14|TRBJ2-7|NA
CASSRGGYYEQYF
TGTGCCAGCAGCCGGGGAGGATACTACGAGCAGTACTTC
>NA|TRBV9|TRBJ2-1|NA
CASSGQTSGDEQFF
TGTGCCAGCAGCGGGCAGACTAGTGGGGATGAGCAGTTCTTC
>NA|TRBV11-3|TRBJ2-1|TRBD2
CASSLDLLAGDNEQFF
TGTGCCAGCAGCTTAGATCTCCTAGCGGGGGACAATGAGCAGTTCTTC
>NA|TRBV27|TRBJ2-7|TRBD2
CASSPSVAGDYEQYF
TGTGCCAGCAGTCCATCCGTAGCGGGGGACTACGAGCAGTACTTC
>once|TRBV12-3/TRBV12-4|TRBJ1-2|NA
CASSVQGRDGYTF
TGTGCCAGCAGTGTACAGGGCAGGGATGGCTACACCTTC
>NA|TRBV27|TRBJ2-2|NA
CASSFGGRTGELFF
TGTGCCAGCAGTTTTGGGGGAAGGACCGGGGAGCTGTTTTTT
>NA|TRBV7-6|TRBJ1-5|TRBD1
CASSAGGGGSNQPQHF
TGTGCCAGCAGCGCAGGGGGCGGTGGAAGCAATCAGCCCCAGCATTTT
>NA|TRBV28|TRBJ1-2|TRBD1
CASDSTGTDDNYGYTF
TGTGCCAGCGATTCAACCGGGACAGACGATAACTATGGCTACACCTTC
>NA|TRBV12-3/TRBV12-4|TRBJ2-7|TRBD1
CASSLTGDYEQYF
TGTGCCAGCAGTTTAACAGGGGACTACGAGCAGTACTTC
>NA|TRBV9|TRBJ2-1|NA
CASSRGGSGDEQFF
TGTGCCAGCAGCCGAGGGGGGAGTGGCGATGAGCAGTTCTTC
>NA|TRBV7-2|TRBJ2-3|NA
CASSSTDTQYF
TGTGCCAGCAGCTCCACAGATACGCAGTATTTT
>NA|TRBV7-2|TRBJ1-5|NA
CASSFGRSQPQHF
TGTGCCAGCAGCTTTGGCAGATCGCAGCCCCAGCATTTT
>once|TRBV12-3/TRBV12-4|TRBJ1-1|NA
CASSLVGQSTFF
TGTGCCAGCAGTTTAGTCGGGCAGTCGACTTTCTTT
>NA|TRBV7-8|TRBJ2-2|NA
CASSWRQATGELFF
TGTGCCAGCAGCTGGAGACAGGCCACCGGGGAGCTGTTTTTT
>NA|TRBV6-2/TRBV6-3|TRBJ1-2|NA
CASSSRAHRVNYGYTF
TGTGCCAGCAGTAGCCGCGCCCACAGGGTTAACTATGGCTACACCTTC
>NA|TRBV19|TRBJ1-1|NA
CASTERGQGTEAFF
TGTGCCAGTACCGAGAGGGGCCAGGGCACTGAAGCTTTCTTT
>NA|TRBV9|TRBJ2-7|NA
CASSSWPNGPYEQYF
TGTGCCAGCAGTTCGTGGCCCAACGGGCCTTACGAGCAGTACTTC
>NA|TRBV7-8|TRBJ2-5|NA
CASSWERHVARTQYF
TGTGCCAGCAGCTGGGAGCGTCACGTGGCCCGGACCCAGTACTTC
>NA|TRBV9|TRBJ2-2|NA
CASSFQGGELFF
TGTGCCAGCAGCTTCCAGGGCGGGGAGCTGTTTTTT
>NA|TRBV19|TRBJ1-2|NA
CASSIAKGAGYTF
TGTGCCAGTAGTATAGCCAAGGGCGCTGGCTACACCTTC
>NA|TRBV29-1|TRBJ1-4|NA
CSVGIGENEKLFF
TGCAGCGTTGGAATAGGGGAAAATGAAAAACTGTTTTTT
>once|TRBV10-3|TRBJ1-5|NA
CAISDGDNQPQHF
TGTGCCATCAGTGATGGTGACAATCAGCCCCAGCATTTT
>NA|TRBV13|TRBJ2-3|TRBD2
CASSLGAGGQDTQYF
TGTGCCAGCAGCTTAGGGGCGGGGGGGCAAGATACGCAGTATTTT
>once|TRBV14|TRBJ2-7|TRBD2
CASSQVSGLAYEQYF
TGTGCCAGCAGCCAAGTATCAGGACTAGCTTACGAGCAGTACTTC
>NA|TRBV6-6|TRBJ2-3|TRBD2
CASSSLAGASTDTQYF
TGTGCCAGCAGTTCCTTAGCGGGGGCTAGCACAGATACGCAGTATTTT
>once|TRBV4-3|TRBJ2-7|NA
CASSQGRGSSYEQYF
TGCGCCAGCAGCCAAGGGCGAGGCAGCTCCTACGAGCAGTACTTC
>NA|TRBV13|TRBJ2-1|NA
CASSLVGSDHEQFF
TGTGCCAGCAGCTTAGTTGGTAGCGATCATGAGCAGTTCTTC
>NA|TRBV27|TRBJ1-6|NA
CASSLSRGLESPLHF
TGTGCCAGCAGTTTATCGAGGGGGTTGGAGTCACCCCTCCACTTT
>NA|TRBV4-1|TRBJ2-1|NA
CASIIPPRNEQFF
TGCGCCAGCATAATACCTCCTCGGAATGAGCAGTTCTTC
>NA|TRBV2|TRBJ2-7|NA
CASRPLGGGEQYF
TGTGCCAGCAGGCCCCTTGGGGGAGGCGAGCAGTACTTC
>NA|TRBV15|TRBJ2-7|NA
CATSRRHGSYEQYF
TGTGCCACCAGCAGGCGACACGGCTCCTACGAGCAGTACTTC
>NA|TRBV10-3|TRBJ1-5|TRBD1
CAIGETKGQGNQPQHF
TGTGCCATCGGTGAGACCAAAGGACAGGGAAATCAGCCCCAGCATTTT
>NA|TRBV18|TRBJ2-7|TRBD1
CASSLSDRVEQYF
TGTGCCAGCTCACTATCCGACAGGGTCGAGCAGTACTTC
>once|TRBV23-1|TRBJ2-1|NA
CASSQLSGKTYNEQFF
TGCGCCAGCAGTCAATTGTCAGGGAAAACCTACAATGAGCAGTTCTTC
>NA|TRBV25-1|TRBJ2-3|NA
CASSPSGGVDTQYF
TGTGCCAGCAGTCCATCCGGCGGGGTAGATACGCAGTATTTT
>NA|TRBV28|TRBJ1-5|TRBD1
CASSSHGTGRDQPQHF
TGTGCCAGCAGTTCCCACGGGACAGGGCGAGATCAGCCCCAGCATTTT
>NA|TRBV6-5|TRBJ2-7|TRBD1
CASSSHGQGGSYEQYF
TGTGCCAGCAGTTCCCATGGACAGGGGGGCTCCTACGAGCAGTACTTC
>NA|TRBV18|TRBJ2-5|NA
CASSPTTQETQYF
TGTGCCAGCTCACCGACTACTCAAGAGACCCAGTACTTC
>NA|TRBV24-1|TRBJ2-1|TRBD2
CATSDPGLAGGSSYNEQFF
TGTGCCACCAGTGATCCGGGACTAGCGGGGGGGAGCTCCTACAATGAGCAGTTCTTC
>NA|TRBV7-2|TRBJ1-2|NA
CASSPGGGYGYTF
TGTGCCAGCAGCCCCGGGGGAGGCTATGGCTACACCTTC
>NA|TRBV19|TRBJ2-6|NA
CASSMSGYGANVLTF
TGTGCCAGTAGTATGTCTGGGTATGGGGCCAACGTCCTGACTTTC
>NA|TRBV28|TRBJ1-2|NA
CASRPDSANYGYTF
TGTGCCAGCAGGCCGGACTCAGCTAACTATGGCTACACCTTC
>NA|TRBV28|TRBJ2-2|NA
CASSSPGPMGGELFF
TGTGCCAGCAGTTCCCCAGGTCCTATGGGCGGGGAGCTGTTTTTT
>NA|TRBV19|TRBJ2-5|NA
CASSISSDDQETQYF
TGTGCCAGTAGTATCTCTAGCGACGACCAAGAGACCCAGTACTTC
>few|TRBV28|TRBJ1-2|TRBD1
CASSSGQGSNYGYTF
TGTGCCAGCAGTTCTGGACAGGGGTCTAACTATGGCTACACCTTC
>once|TRBV19|TRBJ2-7|TRBD1
CASSMEGQASYVEQYF
TGTGCCAGTAGTATGGAAGGACAGGCTTCGTACGTCGAGCAGTACTTC
>NA|TRBV5-1|TRBJ2-7|NA
CASSPTAGRAEQYF
TGCGCCAGCAGCCCAACCGCAGGGAGAGCCGAGCAGTACTTC
>NA|TRBV28|TRBJ2-7|TRBD2
CASSLFPQLAGGPMYEQYF
TGTGCCAGCAGTTTATTCCCTCAACTAGCGGGAGGGCCGATGTACGAGCAGTACTTC
>NA|TRBV13|TRBJ2-7|TRBD1
CASSLGTGTGKQYF
TGTGCCAGCAGCTTAGGGACCGGGACAGGGAAGCAGTACTTC